This T cell receptor beta chain appears in the sequencing data of a study of yellow fever vaccine responses in identical twins. Using its own MiXCR run on the RT-PCR reads, TCRdb lists one record per CDR3 protein. The data show approximately 32,000 distinct CDR3 sequences, less than 70% seen once. Germline V gene sequence: CDR1 LGHDT, CDR2 YNNKEL (reference sequence). This CDR3 is built from 13 residues. V lost 0 bases and J 9 bases, leaving 9 bases between the germline ends. This clonotype was counted between two and nine times. Its antigen is currently unknown. Study-wide results and caveats: Among the twins, the vaccine T cell response reportedly seemed partly convergent and partly personalized.

The chain recombines TRBV3-1 with TRBJ1-5; no firm D call. The source material was T cells from blood (PBMCs), unsorted or a sorted subset (not recorded which), sampled before or after yellow fever vaccination (not recorded which). The sequence was collected from a woman younger than 30 who received the yellow fever vaccine. CDR3 amino acids: CASSQEGSPPQHF. DNA for the CDR3: TGTGCCAGCAGCCAAGAGGGGTCCCCGCCCCAGCATTTT. The variable domain in full, with the rest retrieved from reference TRBV3-1 and TRBJ1-5, is DTAVSQTPKYLVTQMGNDKSIKCEQNLGHDTMYWYKQDSKKFLKIMFSYNNKELIINETVPNRFSPKSPDKAHLNLHINSLELGDSAVYFCASSQEGSPPQHFGDGTRLSIL.